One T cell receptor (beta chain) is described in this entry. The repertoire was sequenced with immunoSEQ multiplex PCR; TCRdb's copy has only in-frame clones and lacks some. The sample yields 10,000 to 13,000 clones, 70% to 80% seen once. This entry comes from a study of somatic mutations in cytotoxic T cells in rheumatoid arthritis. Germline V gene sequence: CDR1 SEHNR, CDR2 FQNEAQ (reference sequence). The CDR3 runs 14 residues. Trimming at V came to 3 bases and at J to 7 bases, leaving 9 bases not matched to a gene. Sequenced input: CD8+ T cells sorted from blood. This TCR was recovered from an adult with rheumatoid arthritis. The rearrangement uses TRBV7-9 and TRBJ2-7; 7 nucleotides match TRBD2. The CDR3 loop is CASSFGGIYEEQYF. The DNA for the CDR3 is TGTGCCAGCAGCTTCGGGGGGATCTATGAGGAGCAGTACTTC.